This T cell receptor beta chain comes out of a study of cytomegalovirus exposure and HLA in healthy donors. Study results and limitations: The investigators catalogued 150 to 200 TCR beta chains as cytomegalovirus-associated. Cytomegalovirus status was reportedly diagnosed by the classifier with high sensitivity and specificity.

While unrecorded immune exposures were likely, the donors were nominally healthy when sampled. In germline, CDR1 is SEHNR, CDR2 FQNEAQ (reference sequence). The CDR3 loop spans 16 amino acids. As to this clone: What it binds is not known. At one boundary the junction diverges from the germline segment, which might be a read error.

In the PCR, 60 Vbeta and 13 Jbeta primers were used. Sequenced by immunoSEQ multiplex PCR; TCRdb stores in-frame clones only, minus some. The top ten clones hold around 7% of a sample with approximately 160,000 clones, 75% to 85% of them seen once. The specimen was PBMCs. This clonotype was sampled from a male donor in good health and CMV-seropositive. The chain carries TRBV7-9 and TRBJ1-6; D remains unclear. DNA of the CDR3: TGTTCCAGCAGCCCCCCTGGTCCGCGGGTGAATTCACCCCTCCACTTT. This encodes CSSSPPGPRVNSPLHF.